This paragraph reports one T cell receptor (beta chain). Its antigen is currently unknown. V gave up 1 base and J gave up 2 bases; unmatched junction bases: 4. CDR3 length: 16 amino acids. CDR1 is LGHNA and CDR2 is YSLEER in the germline V gene. These data originate in a study of CD8 T cells in ankylosing spondylitis. Findings and limits, study-wide: Within peripheral blood, clones linked to disease were CD8+ and relatively rare. Reactive arthritis synovial fluid and blood previously showed some of these motif variants. It appeared that ankylosing spondylitis blood was characterized by a TCR beta motif of roughly 8 highly homologous variants.

MiXCR was run by TCRdb on the 5' RACE reads, yielding one entry per CDR3 protein. Altogether about 840,000 distinct CDR3 sequences are present, 12% being singletons, with the ten largest covering approximately 0.5%. The sequencing sample was made of blood, either unsorted or a sorted T cell fraction (not recorded which). The rearrangement joins TRBV4-3 to TRBJ2-7; 11 bases match TRBD2. The receptor comes from a male donor with ankylosing spondylitis. CDR3 DNA: TGCGCCAGCAGCCAAGCGACTAGCGGGACGGCCTACGAGCAGTACTTC. Protein sequence: CASSQATSGTAYEQYF.